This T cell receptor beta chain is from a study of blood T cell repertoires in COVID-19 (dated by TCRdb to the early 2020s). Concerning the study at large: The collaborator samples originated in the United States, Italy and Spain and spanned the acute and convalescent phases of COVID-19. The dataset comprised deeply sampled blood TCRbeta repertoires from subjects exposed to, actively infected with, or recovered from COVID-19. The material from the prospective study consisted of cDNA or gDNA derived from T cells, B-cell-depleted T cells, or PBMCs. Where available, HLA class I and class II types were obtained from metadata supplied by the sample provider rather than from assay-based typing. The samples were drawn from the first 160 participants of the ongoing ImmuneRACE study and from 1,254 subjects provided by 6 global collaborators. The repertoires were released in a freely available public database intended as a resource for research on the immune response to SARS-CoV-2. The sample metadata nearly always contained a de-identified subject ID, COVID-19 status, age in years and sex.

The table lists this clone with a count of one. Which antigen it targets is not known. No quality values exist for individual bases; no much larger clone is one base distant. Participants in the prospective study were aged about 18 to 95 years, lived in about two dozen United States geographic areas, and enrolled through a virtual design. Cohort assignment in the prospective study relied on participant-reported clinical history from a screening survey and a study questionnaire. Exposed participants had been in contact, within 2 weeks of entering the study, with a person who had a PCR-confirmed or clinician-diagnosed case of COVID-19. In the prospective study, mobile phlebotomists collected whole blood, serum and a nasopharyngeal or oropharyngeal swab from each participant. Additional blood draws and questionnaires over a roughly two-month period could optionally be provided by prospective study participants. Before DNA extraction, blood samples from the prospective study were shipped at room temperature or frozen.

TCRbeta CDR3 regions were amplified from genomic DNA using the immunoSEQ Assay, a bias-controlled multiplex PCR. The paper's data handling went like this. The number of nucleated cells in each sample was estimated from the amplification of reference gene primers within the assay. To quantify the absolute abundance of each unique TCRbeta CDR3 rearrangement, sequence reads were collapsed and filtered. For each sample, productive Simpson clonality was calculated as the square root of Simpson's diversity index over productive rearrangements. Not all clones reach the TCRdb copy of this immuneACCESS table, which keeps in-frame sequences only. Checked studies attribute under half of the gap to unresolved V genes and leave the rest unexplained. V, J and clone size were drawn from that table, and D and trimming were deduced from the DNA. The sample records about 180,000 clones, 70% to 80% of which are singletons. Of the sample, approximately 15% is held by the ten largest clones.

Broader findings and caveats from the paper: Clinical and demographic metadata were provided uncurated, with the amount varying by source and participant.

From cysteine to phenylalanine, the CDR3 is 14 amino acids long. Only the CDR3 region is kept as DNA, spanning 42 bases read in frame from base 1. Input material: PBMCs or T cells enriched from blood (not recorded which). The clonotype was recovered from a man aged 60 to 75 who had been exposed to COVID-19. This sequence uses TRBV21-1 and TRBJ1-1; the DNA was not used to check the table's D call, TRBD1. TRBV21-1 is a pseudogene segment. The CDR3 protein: CASSGTPGNTEAFF. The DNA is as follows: TGTGCCAGCAGTGGGACACCTGGGAACACTGAAGCTTTCTTT.